This TCR beta chain was identified during a study of blood T cell repertoires in COVID-19. Turning to the study itself: The United States, Italy and Spain were the sources of the acute and convalescent COVID-19 samples. PBMCs, B-cell-depleted T cells, or T cells were the source of the cDNA or gDNA that made up the material.

CDR1 and CDR2 from the germline V gene are MNHNS and SASEGT. The J segment lost 4 bases and the V segment lost 3 bases, leaving 6 bases of the junction unmatched. The CDR3 extends over 15 amino acids. This clone has just a few counts. In the original analysis: Scientists estimated how many nucleated cells there were by amplifying reference gene primers. Some clones are missing from TCRdb's copy, which holds only in-frame ones; the method was immunoSEQ multiplex PCR. The D gene and trimming were derived from the DNA, and the V and J assignments and clone size from that table. The sample comprises roughly 100,000 clones, approximately 80% of which are singletons, and approximately 9.2% rests with the top ten.

This TCR came from an elderly woman with acute or convalescent COVID-19. What was sequenced was peripheral blood. The V and J genes are TRBV6-1 and TRBJ1-2; 9 nucleotides match TRBD1. CDR3 nucleotide sequence: TGTGCCAGCAGTGACCCCTCACAGGGGGCCTATGGCTACACCTTC. It encodes CASSDPSQGAYGYTF.